The 17 T cell receptor beta chains below were found in one sample sequenced in a study of graft-versus-host responses after intestinal transplantation. Their antigens are not known. Sequencing was performed with immunoSEQ multiplex PCR; in TCRdb, only in-frame clones are kept and a portion is missing. Counted here are about 90,000 clones, around 93% occurring once; the ten biggest clones make up less than 1.5%. The material sequenced was unstimulated CD8+ T cells sorted from spleen or lymph node cells, taken before transplant. Every receptor here comes from a human donor who was the organ donor for an intestinal transplant.

The V and J genes are TRBV27 and TRBJ2-7, with TRBD2 matching over 9 bases. This CDR3 has 15 residues. The ends lost 8 bases at V and 2 bases at J; junction bases unmatched: 10. Germline-derived CDR1 and CDR2 are MNHEY and SMNVEV (reference sequence). CDR3 in DNA: TGTGCCAGCGGCACGGCGGGAGGGCCCGCCTACGAGCAGTACTTC. The encoded protein is CASGTAGGPAYEQYF.

The rearrangement joins TRBV9 to TRBJ2-1; tentative D call: TRBD1 (6 bases). Germline CDR1 is SGDLS and CDR2 is YYNGEE. The V and J ends lost 3 bases and 3 bases respectively, with 16 bases between them. The CDR3 totals 16 residues. The CDR3 nucleotides are TGTGCCAGCAGCGCGACCCCTCCGGGACACTACAATGAGCAGTTCTTC. Translated: CASSATPPGHYNEQFF.

The chain employs TRBV19 and TRBJ2-1; 7 nucleotides line up with TRBD2. J was trimmed by 3 bases and V by 6 bases; bases with no gene match: 8. Germline CDR1 and CDR2: LNHDA and SQIVND (reference sequence). The CDR3 covers 15 residues. CDR3 nucleotides: TGTGCCAGTAGGCCTAGCGGAGCTTTCTACAATGAGCAGTTCTTC. It is translated as CASRPSGAFYNEQFF.

This clone was recorded a few times. The chain joins TRBV19 to TRBJ2-7; the D gene is possibly TRBD2 (5 bases). The germline V and J ends were trimmed by 3 bases and 2 bases, with 11 bases remaining between them. CDR1 and CDR2 (germline): LNHDA, SQIVND (reference sequence). CDR3 length: 14 amino acids. The CDR3 coding sequence is TGTGCCAGTAGTATTTTCGCCGGGGCCTACGAGCAGTACTTC. Residues: CASSIFAGAYEQYF.

V gene TRBV19 combines with J gene TRBJ2-7, with 9 bases that match TRBD2. The CDR3 has 15 amino acids. Germline values: CDR1 LNHDA, CDR2 SQIVND (reference sequence). Unmatched junction bases numbered 8, after V lost 7 bases and J lost 1 base. The CDR3 bases are TGTGCCAGTACCTATGGGAGCGGGAGGTCCTACGAGCAGTACTTC. Its protein product is CASTYGSGRSYEQYF.

The chain recombines TRBV6-1 with TRBJ2-1, with D unresolved. Trimming took 7 bases from V and 6 from J, leaving 13 bases between them. The CDR3 sequence is 13 residues long. From germline, CDR1 is MNHNS and CDR2 SASEGT. CDR3 loop: CASTVLGGNEQFF. DNA for the CDR3: TGTGCCAGCACCGTTCTCGGCGGCAATGAGCAGTTCTTC.

The rearrangement uses TRBV9 and TRBJ1-4; possible D gene TRBD1, 5 bases. The CDR3 is 15 amino acids. Germline V CDR1 and CDR2: SGDLS, YYNGEE. The V gene lost 0 bases and the J gene lost 10 bases, with 16 bases spanning the gap. The CDR3, as DNA: TGTGCCAGCAGCGTAGCCGCGGGACGACGGAGAAAACTGTTTTTT. Translated: CASSVAAGRRRKLFF. The full variable domain, completed using reference TRBV9 and TRBJ1-4, is DSGVTQTPKHLITATGQRVTLRCSPRSGDLSVYWYQQSLDQGLQFLIQYYNGEERAKGNILERFSAQQFPDLHSELNLSSLELGDSALYFCASSVAAGRRRKLFFGSGTQLSVL.

The chain is built from TRBV9 and TRBJ2-5; the D gene is possibly TRBD1 (5 bases). This CDR3 contains 15 residues. V dropped 6 bases and J dropped 1 base, with 16 bases sitting between them. Germline CDR1 and CDR2: SGDLS and YYNGEE. CDR3 DNA: TGTGCCAGCAATTTAATTTGGGGCAGCCAAGAGACCCAGTACTTC. Translated: CASNLIWGSQETQYF. Drawing the rest from reference TRBV9 and TRBJ2-5, the complete variable domain is DSGVTQTPKHLITATGQRVTLRCSPRSGDLSVYWYQQSLDQGLQFLIQYYNGEERAKGNILERFSAQQFPDLHSELNLSSLELGDSALYFCASNLIWGSQETQYFGPGTRLLVL.

The CDR3 nucleotides read TGTGCCAGCGCGAACCTCCCGGGACAGATCTACGAGCAGTACTTC. This translates into CASANLPGQIYEQYF. The V call is TRBV27, the J call TRBJ2-7, with 7 nucleotides matching TRBD1. The CDR3 consists of 15 residues. Germline CDR1 and CDR2: MNHEY and SMNVEV (reference sequence). V shed 8 bases, J shed 3 bases, and the junction held 13 bases outside the gene matches.

The V and J genes are TRBV19 and TRBJ2-7; tentative D call: TRBD1 (6 bases). With 8 bases removed from V and 1 base from J, the gap between germline ends came to 12 bases. The CDR3 length is 13 residues. CDR1 and CDR2 from the germline V gene are LNHDA and SQIVND (reference sequence). CDR3 coding DNA: TGTGCCAGTGGCATGACAGGATCCTACGAGCAGTACTTC. Residues: CASGMTGSYEQYF.

The chain recombines TRBV27 with TRBJ2-5; no clear D gene. The CDR3 is 13 residues long. The V end was cut by 3 bases, the J end by 6 bases, with 11 bases between. Germline V CDR1 and CDR2: MNHEY, SMNVEV (reference sequence). The CDR3 loop is CASSFSLYQTQYF. The DNA of the CDR3 is TGTGCCAGCAGTTTTTCCCTCTACCAGACCCAGTACTTC.

The V and J genes are TRBV5-1 and TRBJ1-1; D is possibly TRBD1 (5 bases). V lost 0 bases, J lost 6 bases, and 15 bases lay in between. The germline V gene has CDR1 SGHRS and CDR2 YFSETQ. The CDR3 has 15 residues. CDR3 sequence (DNA): TGCGCCAGCAGCTTGGGTATCGCGGGACTCGCTGAAGCTTTCTTT. It specifies CASSLGIAGLAEAFF.

The gene calls are TRBV27 and TRBJ2-1; 8 bases fit TRBD2. After removal of 5 bases from V and 4 bases from J, the junction contained 13 bases not matched to a gene. CDR1 and CDR2 from the germline V gene are MNHEY and SMNVEV (reference sequence). The CDR3 covers 17 residues. CDR3 region: CASSPLVASGPYNEQFF. The CDR3 DNA reads TGTGCCAGCAGTCCCCTAGTGGCTAGCGGGCCTTACAATGAGCAGTTCTTC.

This clone was recorded only once. The genes are TRBV19 and TRBJ2-1, with a weak D call TRBD1 (5 bases). The V end lost 5 bases, the J end lost 8 bases, and 19 bases lay between the germline ends. This CDR3 region has 15 residues. The germline gives CDR1 LNHDA, CDR2 SQIVND (reference sequence). Written as DNA, the CDR3 is TGTGCCAGTAGTGGCGCAGGGCTTGGGATAGATGAGCAGTTCTTC. Its translation: CASSGAGLGIDEQFF.

This rearrangement joins TRBV4-1 to TRBJ2-7; tentative D call: TRBD2 (5 bases). The CDR3 has 15 amino acids. Trimming left V 2 bases short and J 4 bases short, with 15 bases between. Germline values: CDR1 MGHRA, CDR2 YSYEKL. Written as DNA, the CDR3 is TGCGCCAGCAGCCAATCTCCGGGATTGGGATACGAGCAGTACTTC. This codes for CASSQSPGLGYEQYF.

CDR3 region: CASSPTGSSYEQYF. The CDR3, as DNA: TGTGCCAGTAGTCCGACAGGGTCCTCCTACGAGCAGTACTTC. The V gene is TRBV19, the J gene TRBJ2-7, with TRBD1 matching over 7 bases. The CDR3 consists of 14 residues. CDR1 and CDR2 (germline): LNHDA, SQIVND (reference sequence). V trimming: 5 bases; J trimming: 0 bases; junction bases outside the gene matches: 4.

This chain links TRBV18 with TRBJ2-7; maybe TRBD2 (5 bases). The CDR3 covers 14 residues. V was trimmed by 6 bases and J by 3 bases, leaving 15 bases between them. Germline CDR1 is KGHSH and CDR2 is LQKENI. Written as DNA, the CDR3 is TGTGCCAGCTCCCTGGAGGCCGCGGACTACGAGCAGTACTTC. Protein: CASSLEAADYEQYF.